These T cell receptor beta chains were read from a single sample in a study of T cell responses to AZD1222 COVID-19 vaccine. Profiling relied on immunoSEQ multiplex PCR, and the TCRdb table lists in-frame clones only, not all of them. The repertoire consists of 150,000 to 200,000 clones, with 91% occurring once and the leading ten covering less than 1.5%. The sequences come from peripheral blood, collected 28 days after the second AZD1222 dose. The receptors derive from an adult who received the AZD1222 COVID-19 vaccine. CDR3s include the opening cysteine and the closing phenylalanine or tryptophan. Fields, in order: J gene, clone size, D gene, V gene, CDR3 DNA, CDR3 protein. A D gene is named only where the DNA matches it firmly. Clone size is shown for a subset of rows, as once, few, many or a class of expanded clone.

TRBJ2-3 . . TRBV9 TGTGCCAGCAGCCCCAGGCTCGTGCCCACAGATACGCAGTATTTT CASSPRLVPTDTQYF
TRBJ1-4 few TRBD1 TRBV11-2 TGTGCCAGCAGCCCCCTGGGACAGGGTCTAGGAAAACTGTTTTTT CASSPLGQGLGKLFF
TRBJ2-5 . . TRBV11-2 TGTGCCAGCAGCTTTGGGGGTTTTCAAGAGACCCAGTACTTC CASSFGGFQETQYF
TRBJ1-5 once TRBD1 TRBV12-3/TRBV12-4 TGTGCCAGCAGGGGACAGGGTAATCAGCCCCAGCATTTT CASRGQGNQPQHF
TRBJ1-1 . . TRBV9 TGTGCCAGCAGCGGGCGAGGGGGACGGGGCACTGAAGCTTTCTTT CASSGRGGRGTEAFF
TRBJ1-4 . . TRBV19 TGTGCCACCCGGACAGCTGCAACTAATGAAAAACTGTTTTTT CATRTAATNEKLFF
TRBJ2-3 . . TRBV27 TGTGCCAGCAGTCCTTGGGCGCGCCGCCTCTCAGATACGCAGTATTTT CASSPWARRLSDTQYF
TRBJ1-3 . . TRBV6-5 TGTGCCAGCAGTTCCCAGATCTCTGGAAACACCATATATTTT CASSSQISGNTIYF
TRBJ1-5 . TRBD1 TRBV4-1 TGCGCCAGCAGCCACGGGACAGGGGGATATCAGCCCCAGCATTTT CASSHGTGGYQPQHF
TRBJ2-6 . . TRBV6-6 TGTGCCAGCAGTTACTTAATCGGCTCTGGGGCCAACGTCCTGACTTTC CASSYLIGSGANVLTF
TRBJ1-2 . TRBD1 TRBV9 TGTGCCAGCAGCGTAGAGGGGACAGACTATGGCTACACCTTC CASSVEGTDYGYTF
TRBJ1-2 . . TRBV11-2 TGTGCCAGCAGCTTAGCGGCAGGGAATGGCTACACCTTC CASSLAAGNGYTF
TRBJ2-7 . TRBD2 TRBV7-2 TGTGCCAGCAGCCCACAGCGGGGGGACTACGAGCAGTACTTC CASSPQRGDYEQYF
TRBJ2-7 . TRBD2 TRBV27 TGTGCCAGCAGTTTAAGTATCGTGGGGGGGGTGCTCTGGTACGAGCAGTACTTC CASSLSIVGGVLWYEQYF
TRBJ2-3 . TRBD1 TRBV5-8 TGTGCCAGCCGGGGCCGGGACAGGGGTTCAGATACGCAGTATTTT CASRGRDRGSDTQYF
TRBJ1-4 . . TRBV7-9 TGTGCCAGCAGCCTACGGGGACGGCTGTTTTTT CASSLRGRLFF
TRBJ2-7 . . TRBV6-2/TRBV6-3 TGTGCCAGCAGTTACTCTAGCGTAAGCTCCTACGAGCAGTACTTC CASSYSSVSSYEQYF
TRBJ2-7 few . TRBV5-1 TGCGCCAGCAGCTTGGGTCAGGGTCCGGCGAGGGAGCAGTACTTC CASSLGQGPAREQYF
TRBJ2-5 . TRBD1 TRBV27 TGTGCCAGCAGTACCCGCCGACAGGGGGAGACCCAGTACTTC CASSTRRQGETQYF
TRBJ1-4 . . TRBV18 TGTGCCAGCTCACCCACAGGGAATGAAAAACTGTTTTTT CASSPTGNEKLFF
TRBJ2-2 . TRBD2 TRBV7-2 TGTGCCAGCAGCTCGGGACTAGCGGGGGGTCGGGAGCTGTTTTTT CASSSGLAGGRELFF
TRBJ2-5 . . TRBV14 TGTGCCAGCAGCCAAGAAGCAGGACTAGAGACCCAGTACTTC CASSQEAGLETQYF
TRBJ2-7 . . TRBV10-1 TGCGCCAGCAGTGCGGGTATCGGGGCAACCTACGAGCAGTACTTC CASSAGIGATYEQYF
TRBJ2-7 . TRBD2 TRBV7-9 TGTGCCAGCAGCGCAACTAGCGGGGGAATCTCCTACGAGCAGTACTTC CASSATSGGISYEQYF
TRBJ2-7 . . TRBV27 TGTGCCAGCAGTTTATGGGTGGGTTCGGAGCAGTACTTC CASSLWVGSEQYF
TRBJ2-7 . . TRBV12-3/TRBV12-4 TGTGCCAGCAGTTTGGGCAGTTCCTACGAGCAGTACTTC CASSLGSSYEQYF
TRBJ1-1 . TRBD1 TRBV15 TGTGCCACCAGCAGAGTAGTCGGGACAGGGGAGGGCACTGAAGCTTTCTTT CATSRVVGTGEGTEAFF
TRBJ2-4 . TRBD2 TRBV28 TGTGCCAGCAGCACTAAGGGACTAGCGGGAACAGCTCAGTACTTC CASSTKGLAGTAQYF
TRBJ1-3 . . TRBV6-5 TGTGCCACCTCGTCTGGGGGTACTGGAAACACCATATATTTT CATSSGGTGNTIYF
TRBJ2-7 . . TRBV4-2 TGTGCCAGCAGCCAGGGAAGTCCCTACGAGCAGTACTTC CASSQGSPYEQYF
TRBJ1-3 . . TRBV18 TGTGCCAGCTCACCAATTTTATTAAGCGACAACTCTGGAAACACCATATATTTT CASSPILLSDNSGNTIYF
TRBJ2-1 . TRBD2 TRBV5-5 TGTGCCAGCAGCAGGAGTGGGGGGGAAGACAATGAGCAGTTCTTC CASSRSGGEDNEQFF
TRBJ2-5 . . TRBV7-9 TGTGCCAGCAGCTTTCAAGAGACCCAGTACTTC CASSFQETQYF
TRBJ1-1 . . TRBV9 TGTGCCAGCAGCGTAGGCACAGAGAAAGCTTTCTTT CASSVGTEKAFF
TRBJ1-5 . . TRBV2 TGTGCCAGCAGTACCCAGGGAGGCAATCAGCCCCAGCATTTT CASSTQGGNQPQHF
TRBJ2-3 once TRBD2 TRBV7-9 TGTGCCAGCAGCCCAGCGGGGGTAAGCACAGATACGCAGTATTTT CASSPAGVSTDTQYF
TRBJ2-2 once TRBD2 TRBV9 TGTGCCAGCAGCCCTACCTTTGCGGGAGTGAGCGGGGAGCTGTTTTTT CASSPTFAGVSGELFF
TRBJ2-5 . . TRBV18 TGTGCCAGCTCACCCGCTGAAGGGTTGGAGACCCAGTACTTC CASSPAEGLETQYF
TRBJ2-5 . . TRBV24-1 TGTGCCACCAGTGACGCGGACCAAGAGACCCAGTACTTC CATSDADQETQYF
TRBJ2-7 . TRBD2 TRBV7-2 TGTGCCAGCAGCCATACTAGCGGAGCACCCTACGAGCAGTACTTC CASSHTSGAPYEQYF
TRBJ2-1 . . TRBV19 TGTGCCAGTAGTAAACGAAAGACCGGGTTAGGGGACAATGAGCAGTTCTTC CASSKRKTGLGDNEQFF
TRBJ1-1 . . TRBV19 TGTGCCAGTAGTATAATGGGGGGAATAGACACTGAAGCTTTCTTT CASSIMGGIDTEAFF
TRBJ2-7 . . TRBV4-1 TGCGCCAGCAGCCAAGCCGAGAGCTCCTACGAGCAGTACTTC CASSQAESSYEQYF
TRBJ1-1 . . TRBV11-3 TGTGCCAGCAGCTTCACCGGGGACACTGAAGCTTTCTTT CASSFTGDTEAFF
TRBJ2-7 . . TRBV19 TGTGCCAGTAGTATACCGGACAACGAGCAGTACTTC CASSIPDNEQYF
TRBJ1-3 . . TRBV15 TGTGCCACCAGCAGAGATAAGAGTTATGGAAACACCATATATTTT CATSRDKSYGNTIYF
TRBJ2-3 . TRBD2 TRBV24-1 TGTGCCACCAGTGACCCTGGGGAGGGCAGAGGACATACGCAGTATTTT CATSDPGEGRGHTQYF
TRBJ2-2 . . TRBV5-6 TGTGCCAGCACCGATTACGGACGCTACACCGGGGAGCTGTTTTTT CASTDYGRYTGELFF
TRBJ1-1 . . TRBV27 TGTGCCAGCGGGGAGACTGAAGCTTTCTTT CASGETEAFF
TRBJ2-7 . . TRBV19 TGTGCCAGTAGGGACAGCACCACAGAGCAGTACTTC CASRDSTTEQYF
TRBJ2-7 . . TRBV5-6 TGTGCCAGCAGCTTGTTAGCCGGCGAGCAGTACTTC CASSLLAGEQYF
TRBJ1-1 once . TRBV20-1 TGCAGTGCTAGTCAGGGTATGGTGGCGACTGAAGCTTTCTTT CSASQGMVATEAFF
TRBJ2-1 . . TRBV6-1 TGTGCCAGCAGTGAAGGACAGTCCTACAATGAGCAGTTCTTC CASSEGQSYNEQFF
TRBJ1-2 . . TRBV19 TGTGCCAGTAGGGGGGTCCGGGACGGAAGACTAACTAACTATGGCTACACCTTC CASRGVRDGRLTNYGYTF
TRBJ2-1 . TRBD2 TRBV2 TGTGCCAGCAGTGGCGGACTAGTGGGCAATGAGCAGTTCTTC CASSGGLVGNEQFF
TRBJ1-2 . . TRBV29-1 TGCAGCTATGGGGGGGACACAGTCTATGGCTACACCTTC CSYGGDTVYGYTF
TRBJ1-1 . . TRBV12-3/TRBV12-4 TGTGCCAGCAGTTATGGAGTGAACACTGAAGCTTTCTTT CASSYGVNTEAFF